The 14 T cell receptor beta chains below come from one sample, sequenced in a study of blood T cell repertoires in COVID-19. The protocol was immunoSEQ multiplex PCR, while the TCRdb copy is restricted to in-frame clones and leaves out a portion. The repertoire has some 190,000 clones, 75% to 90% of them found once; the top ten carry 3.3%. Sequencing was carried out using peripheral blood. The origin of the receptors is a man aged 55-75 years with acute or convalescent COVID-19.

This clone was seen a few times. This chain joins TRBV5-6 and TRBJ1-1; D is unclear. Trimming stripped 4 bases from V and 1 base from J, with 14 bases between. The CDR3 totals 15 residues. Germline CDR1 is SGHDT and CDR2 is YYEEEE. CDR3 nucleotides: TGTGCCAGCAGCCATGGTAGCGTGGGGAACACTGAAGCTTTCTTT. Its translation is CASSHGSVGNTEAFF.

CDR3 sequence (DNA): TGTGCCAGCAGCAAACTGGCAGGGCCCGGGACAGATACGCAGTATTTT. Translating gives CASSKLAGPGTDTQYF. The chain employs TRBV21-1 and TRBJ2-3; no check of the table's D call, TRBD1, against the DNA was made. TRBV21-1 is a listed pseudogene. This CDR3 comprises 16 residues.

The rearrangement joins TRBV7-9 to TRBJ2-5; 9 nucleotides align to TRBD2. This CDR3 comprises 18 residues. Trimming removed 0 bases from V and 7 bases from J; junction bases left unmatched: 15. Germline CDR1 and CDR2: SEHNR and FQNEAQ (reference sequence). As DNA, the CDR3 is TGTGCCAGCAGCTTAGCGCGTGCTAGCGGGATAGGGGTGGTGACCCAGTACTTC. Translating gives CASSLARASGIGVVTQYF.

The V and J genes are TRBV3-1 (or the pseudogene TRBV3-2) and TRBJ2-3; 9 positions match TRBD1. The CDR3 contains 16 residues. Trimming at V came to 4 bases and at J to 0 bases, leaving 5 bases not matched to a gene. Germline-derived CDR1 and CDR2 are LGHDT and YNNKEL (reference sequence). Here the CDR3 reads CASSPRTGVSTDTQYF. The CDR3 DNA sequence: TGTGCCAGCAGCCCGCGGACAGGGGTCAGCACAGATACGCAGTATTTT.

The chain uses TRBV6-5 and TRBJ1-1; D gene unclear. Between the trimmed V and J ends, which lost 0 bases and 6 bases, there was a span of 11 bases. Germline V gene data show CDR1 as MNHEY and CDR2 as SVGAGI. CDR3 size: 14 residues. CDR3 amino acids: CASSYSGQVAEAFF. The CDR3 nucleotides read TGTGCCAGCAGTTACTCTGGCCAGGTGGCTGAAGCTTTCTTT.

The chain couples TRBV7-2 to TRBJ2-1, with a possible D match to TRBD2 (6 bases). Germline loops: CDR1 SGHTA, CDR2 FQGNSA. This CDR3 is 12 amino acids long. Trimming shortened V by 6 bases and J by 10 bases, and 13 bases separated the two germline ends. The CDR3 DNA is TGTGCCAGCAGGATAGGAGGGAAGGAGCAGTTCTTC. Its translation is CASRIGGKEQFF.

This clone has only one observation. The chain links TRBV19 to TRBJ1-2; weak D call: TRBD1 (6 bases). Trimming removed 6 bases from V and 4 bases from J, with 9 bases in between. Germline V gives CDR1 LNHDA, CDR2 SQIVND (reference sequence). The CDR3 loop spans 12 amino acids. The CDR3 DNA reads TGTGCCAGTAGGGACAGCGTCTATGGCTACACCTTC. Translated: CASRDSVYGYTF.

The J gene is TRBJ2-2, the V gene TRBV2; D might be TRBD1 (6 bases). CDR3 length: 14 residues. The germline V gene encodes CDR1 SNHLY and CDR2 FYNNEI. Trimming shortened V by 7 bases and J by 2 bases, and 11 bases separated the two germline ends. CDR3 sequence reads: CASKGHPNTGELFF. The CDR3 region has the DNA TGTGCCAGCAAGGGACACCCAAACACCGGGGAGCTGTTTTTT.

This clone was observed a single time. The genes are TRBV27 and TRBJ2-5; tentatively, D is TRBD2 (5 bases). The CDR3 is 13 amino acids. Trimming removed 8 bases from V and 4 bases from J, with 14 bases in between. In germline, CDR1 is MNHEY, CDR2 SMNVEV (reference sequence). In DNA form, the CDR3 reads TGTGCCAGCTGGAGGAGCTGGGGAGAGACCCAGTACTTC. It codes for CASWRSWGETQYF.

The sample holds one count of this clone. This rearrangement joins TRBV4-2 to TRBJ2-1, with no clear D. V dropped 0 bases and J dropped 3 bases, with 12 bases sitting between them. Per the germline V gene, CDR1 is LGHNA and CDR2 is YNFKEQ. This CDR3 is 16 amino acids long. As DNA, the CDR3 is TGTGCCAGCAGCCAAGATTCCCAGCGCGACTACAATGAGCAGTTCTTC. Amino acids: CASSQDSQRDYNEQFF.

The chain recombines TRBV6-1 with TRBJ1-5; D is unclear. The CDR3 runs to 14 residues. V was cut by 5 bases and J by 0 bases, with 8 bases left in between. Germline lookup yields CDR1 MNHNS and CDR2 SASEGT. The CDR3 DNA is TGTGCCAGCAGTTCGCAGAATAGCAATCAGCCCCAGCATTTT. It is translated as CASSSQNSNQPQHF.

The chain has TRBV6-1 and TRBJ1-5; D is ambiguous. This CDR3 is 16 amino acids long. The ends were cut back, 0 bases at V and 4 bases at J, with 13 bases in the middle. CDR1 is MNHNS, CDR2 SASEGT, per germline. The CDR3 DNA is TGTGCCAGCAGTGAAGCTAGGTTTTCCAGGAATCAGCCCCAGCATTTT. Its protein is CASSEARFSRNQPQHF.

The chain employs TRBV5-5 and TRBJ2-5, with TRBD2 matching over 8 bases. The CDR3 spans 13 residues. J lost 5 bases, V lost 4 bases, and 4 bases had no gene match. Germline V CDR1 and CDR2: SGHKS, YYEKEE (reference sequence). This chain's CDR3 is CASSRTSLETQYF. The CDR3, as DNA: TGTGCCAGCAGCCGGACTAGCTTGGAGACCCAGTACTTC.

The V call is TRBV28, the J call TRBJ1-3; TRBD1 aligns across 7 bases. V shed 6 bases and J 0 bases; nucleotides not matched to a gene: 5. The germline CDR1 and CDR2 sequences are MDHEN and SYDVKM. This CDR3 is built from 15 residues. CDR3 sequence reads: CASSQGQVSGNTIYF. DNA of the CDR3: TGTGCCAGCAGCCAAGGACAGGTCTCTGGAAACACCATATATTTT.